Each of the 15 T cell receptor beta chains below was sequenced from the same sample in a study of blood T cell repertoires in COVID-19. TCRdb's table, derived via immunoSEQ multiplex PCR, lists solely in-frame clones and lacks some. Among 35,000 to 45,000 clones, 60% to 85% were seen once, and the ten largest hold approximately 20%. The specimen was peripheral blood. All receptors derive from a man between 65 and 85 years old with acute or convalescent COVID-19.

This clone was picked up one time. The chain couples TRBV5-4 to TRBJ2-1; D may be TRBD2 (6 bases). The CDR3 runs 16 residues. V dropped 4 bases and J dropped 9 bases, with 23 bases sitting between them. Germline lookup yields CDR1 SGHNT and CDR2 YYREEE (reference sequence). This CDR3 is CASSPSLYGEASEQFF. CDR3 nucleotide sequence: TGTGCCAGCAGCCCGAGCCTCTATGGGGAGGCGAGTGAGCAGTTCTTC.

CDR3 residues: CASSLRGAGEQYF. CDR3 bases: TGTGCCAGCAGCTTACGGGGGGCAGGCGAGCAGTACTTC. This sequence joins TRBV5-6 and TRBJ2-7; D is possibly TRBD2 (7 bases). The CDR3 has 13 residues. Trimming stripped 2 bases from V and 6 bases from J, with 12 bases between. CDR1 is SGHDT and CDR2 is YYEEEE in the germline V gene. Full variable domain (rest looked up from reference TRBV5-6 and TRBJ2-7): DAGVTQSPTHLIKTRGQQVTLRCSPKSGHDTVSWYQQALGQGPQFIFQYYEEEERQRGNFPDRFSGHQFPNYSSELNVNALLLGDSALYLCASSLRGAGEQYFGPGTRLTVT.

This chain links TRBV18 with TRBJ1-1, with no clear D. Trimming took off 2 bases at V and 4 bases at J, with 8 bases between the two ends. Germline CDR1 and CDR2: KGHSH and LQKENI. The CDR3 is made up of 13 amino acids. DNA for the CDR3: TGTGCCAGCTCACCAGCCGAGTTCACTGAAGCTTTCTTT. Its translation: CASSPAEFTEAFF.

The chain joins TRBV2 to TRBJ2-5, with 10 nucleotides matching TRBD2. The V segment lost 0 bases and the J segment 5 bases; nucleotides outside the gene matches: 9. The CDR3 has 17 residues. Germline values: CDR1 SNHLY, CDR2 FYNNEI. The CDR3 loop reads CASSEARLAGEGETQYF. The CDR3 region has the DNA TGTGCCAGCAGTGAAGCGCGTCTAGCGGGAGAGGGGGAGACCCAGTACTTC.

This clone has only one observation. The V gene is TRBV28, the J gene TRBJ2-7; D gene ambiguous. The V gene's germline CDR1 is MDHEN and CDR2 SYDVKM. The CDR3 extends over 12 amino acids. V gave up 4 bases and J gave up 7 bases, with 11 bases separating them. The chain's CDR3 is CASSSTTWEQYF. CDR3 nucleotide sequence: TGTGCCAGCAGTTCGACAACTTGGGAGCAGTACTTC. The full variable domain, completed using reference TRBV28 and TRBJ2-7, is DVKVTQSSRYLVKRTGEKVFLECVQDMDHENMFWYRQDPGLGLRLIYFSYDVKMKEKGDIPEGYSVSREKKERFSLILESASTNQTSMYLCASSSTTWEQYFGPGTRLTVT.

The chain joins TRBV28 to TRBJ2-7, with TRBD1 identical over 7 bases. The CDR3 has 13 amino acids. The germline CDR1 and CDR2 sequences are MDHEN and SYDVKM. Trimming took 6 bases from V and 2 from J; bases not matched to a gene: 4. The CDR3 spells CASSRDSPYEQYF. As DNA, the CDR3 is TGTGCCAGCAGCCGGGACAGCCCCTACGAGCAGTACTTC.

The chain is built from TRBV10-3 and TRBJ2-1; perhaps TRBD1 as D (6 bases). The V gene's germline CDR1 is ENHRY and CDR2 SYGVKD. This CDR3 has 13 residues. Trimming shortened V by 7 bases and J by 6 bases, and 13 bases separated the two germline ends. CDR3: CAIMSAGANEQFF. As DNA, the CDR3 is TGTGCCATCATGAGTGCAGGGGCCAATGAGCAGTTCTTC.

The chain has TRBV19 and TRBJ1-5; unclear D gene. This CDR3 region has 12 residues. Germline CDR1 and CDR2: LNHDA and SQIVND (reference sequence). V was pared by 4 bases and J by 6 bases, with 7 bases between. The chain's CDR3 is CASSTGFQPQHF. The DNA of the CDR3 is TGTGCCAGTAGTACGGGTTTTCAGCCCCAGCATTTT.

This sequence joins TRBV12-3 or TRBV12-4 and TRBJ2-7, with TRBD2 identical over 8 bases. This CDR3 comprises 13 residues. J gave up 6 bases and V 3 bases, and 4 bases lay outside the gene matches. The chain's CDR3 is CASSLWTSLEQYF. The CDR3 DNA sequence: TGTGCCAGCAGTTTGTGGACTAGCCTCGAGCAGTACTTC.

The V call is TRBV28, the J call TRBJ1-3; 9 positions match TRBD1. V was clipped by 4 bases and J by 7 bases; unmatched bases: 17. Germline CDR1 MDHEN, CDR2 SYDVKM. This CDR3 is 18 amino acids long. The DNA of the CDR3 is TGTGCCAGCAGTTCAGCACACAGGGGTCCAGGGACAGGGAACACCATATATTTT. This sequence encodes CASSSAHRGPGTGNTIYF.

The V gene is TRBV13, the J gene TRBJ1-2, with TRBD1 as a possible D gene (5 bases). Germline CDR1 reads PRHDT; CDR2 reads FYEKMQ (reference sequence). The CDR3 is 15 residues long. Trimming stripped 0 bases from V and 4 bases from J, with 12 bases between. The CDR3 here is CASSLGRGRGYGYTF. The DNA of the CDR3 is TGTGCCAGCAGCTTAGGCCGGGGGAGGGGCTATGGCTACACCTTC.

The chain combines TRBV5-6 with TRBJ1-5; possibly TRBD1 for D (6 bases). Germline V gene data show CDR1 as SGHDT and CDR2 as YYEEEE. There are 12 residues in the CDR3. With 4 bases removed from V and 6 bases from J, the gap between germline ends came to 8 bases. CDR3 sequence reads: CASSQGFQPQHF. As DNA, the CDR3 is TGTGCCAGCAGCCAGGGGTTTCAGCCCCAGCATTTT.

The V call is TRBV7-6, the J call TRBJ1-1, with 7 bases that match TRBD1. The trim removed 5 bases at V and 8 bases at J, leaving 8 bases unmatched. The CDR3 sequence is 13 residues long. Germline V gene lookup returns CDR1 SGHVS and CDR2 FNYEAQ. The CDR3 sequence is CASSRDSQGEAFF. CDR3 nucleotides: TGTGCCAGCAGCCGGGACAGCCAGGGAGAAGCTTTCTTT.

V usage is TRBV7-2 and J usage is TRBJ2-7; D unclear. Germline V gives CDR1 SGHTA, CDR2 FQGNSA. Trimming removed 5 bases at V and 9 bases at J, with 8 bases between. The CDR3 runs to 10 residues. CDR3 sequence: CASSLGRQYF. In nucleotides, the CDR3 is TGTGCCAGCAGCCTCGGTAGGCAGTACTTC.

The chain links TRBV9 to TRBJ2-5; 7 nucleotides align to TRBD2. The CDR3 spans 16 residues. Germline assignment: CDR1 SGDLS and CDR2 YYNGEE. Trimming removed 4 bases from V and 1 base from J; junction bases left unmatched: 10. The CDR3 loop is CASSLTSANPQETQYF. CDR3 in DNA: TGTGCCAGCAGCCTAACTAGCGCCAACCCCCAAGAGACCCAGTACTTC.